The 14 T cell receptor beta chains presented below share a single source sample, sequenced in a study of blood T cell repertoires in COVID-19. TCRdb's table, derived via immunoSEQ multiplex PCR, lists solely in-frame clones and lacks some. The sample has about 6,100 clones, 91% seen once. Sequencing was carried out using peripheral blood. Receptors were obtained from a human donor in a cohort sampled during active COVID-19.

The rearrangement uses TRBV28 and TRBJ2-1; TRBD2 aligns across 7 bases. The germline V gene encodes CDR1 MDHEN and CDR2 SYDVKM. J gave up 0 bases and V 4 bases, and 6 bases lay outside the gene matches. The CDR3 length is 16 residues. CDR3 DNA sequence: TGTGCCAGCAGTTCCAGCGGGGAGAGCTCCTACAATGAGCAGTTCTTC. This translates into CASSSSGESSYNEQFF.

This rearrangement joins TRBV6-2 or TRBV6-3 to TRBJ1-1; perhaps TRBD1 as D (5 bases). The germline V gene has CDR1 MNHEY and CDR2 SVGEGT. Deletions cut 2 bases from V and 6 bases from J, with 16 bases between. The CDR3 is made up of 15 amino acids. The CDR3 reads CASSYGAGGDPEAFF. As DNA, the CDR3 is TGTGCCAGCAGTTACGGGGCCGGGGGGGATCCTGAAGCTTTCTTT.

The chain carries TRBV5-1 and TRBJ2-2, with D maybe TRBD2 (6 bases). Trimming took 0 bases from V and 3 from J, leaving 9 bases between them. Germline CDR1 SGHRS, CDR2 YFSETQ. This CDR3 is built from 15 residues. CDR3 nucleotide sequence: TGCGCCAGCAGCTTGGTCGGGGGAGACACCGGGGAGCTGTTTTTT. As protein: CASSLVGGDTGELFF.

The rearrangement links TRBV6-2 or TRBV6-3 to TRBJ2-1; possibly TRBD1 for D (6 bases). CDR1 is MNHEY, CDR2 SVGEGT, per germline. The V gene lost 6 bases and the J gene lost 9 bases, with 15 bases spanning the gap. This CDR3 has 13 amino acids. The CDR3 spells CASSIRQEIEQFF. CDR3 sequence (DNA): TGTGCCAGCAGCATACGACAGGAGATTGAGCAGTTCTTC.

The genes are TRBV10-3 and TRBJ2-3, with D tentatively TRBD2 (5 bases). CDR1 ENHRY and CDR2 SYGVKD come from the germline V gene. The CDR3 consists of 13 residues. V was cut by 4 bases and J by 1 base, with 6 bases left in between. This CDR3 reads CAISVSGTDTQYF. CDR3 nucleotides: TGTGCCATCAGTGTTAGCGGCACAGATACGCAGTATTTT.

DNA of the CDR3: TGTGCCAGCAGCTTGACAGGGGGCCGCACAGATACGCAGTATTTT. This encodes CASSLTGGRTDTQYF. This chain joins TRBV5-6 and TRBJ2-3, with 9 bases identical to TRBD1. Germline assignment: CDR1 SGHDT and CDR2 YYEEEE. The V segment lost 1 base and the J segment 1 base; nucleotides outside the gene matches: 1. CDR3 length: 15 amino acids. Based on the CDR3 plus reference TRBV5-6 and TRBJ2-3, the full variable domain is DAGVTQSPTHLIKTRGQQVTLRCSPKSGHDTVSWYQQALGQGPQFIFQYYEEEERQRGNFPDRFSGHQFPNYSSELNVNALLLGDSALYLCASSLTGGRTDTQYFGPGTRLTVL.

This rearrangement joins TRBV30 to TRBJ2-5; 7 bases line up with TRBD2. From germline, CDR1 is GTSNPN and CDR2 SVGIG (reference sequence). The length of the CDR3 is 15 residues. After removal of 0 bases from V and 4 bases from J, the junction contained 8 bases not matched to a gene. Here the CDR3 reads CAWSVGGSKGETQYF. CDR3 nucleotide sequence: TGTGCCTGGAGTGTAGGCGGGAGCAAGGGAGAGACCCAGTACTTC.

This chain joins TRBV19 and TRBJ2-1; a possible D gene is TRBD2 (5 bases). The length of the CDR3 is 16 residues. CDR1 and CDR2 from the germline V gene are LNHDA and SQIVND (reference sequence). V was shortened by 0 bases and J by 0 bases, with 9 bases between the two germline ends. The DNA for the CDR3 is TGTGCCAGTAGTATAGATGCGGGCTACTCCTACAATGAGCAGTTCTTC. It is translated as CASSIDAGYSYNEQFF. The full variable domain, in which reference TRBV19 and TRBJ2-1 provide the parts outside the CDR3, is DGGITQSPKYLFRKEGQNVTLSCEQNLNHDAMYWYRQDPGQGLRLIYYSQIVNDFQKGDIAEGYSVSREKKESFPLTVTSAQKNPTAFYLCASSIDAGYSYNEQFFGPGTRLTVL.

The sample holds a few counts of this clone. Compared with germline, one end of the junction differs, possibly owing to a read error. The chain recombines TRBV7-2 with TRBJ2-5; 12 nucleotides align to TRBD2. Germline V gene lookup returns CDR1 SGHTA and CDR2 FQGNSA. CDR3 length: 14 amino acids. The CDR3 sequence: CASSIGTSGSLSHF. DNA of the CDR3: TGTGCCAGCAGCATCGGGACTAGCGGGTCCCTGTCGCACTTC.

The chain is built from TRBV11-2 and TRBJ2-3; D not resolved. Trimming stripped 4 bases from V and 4 bases from J, with 9 bases between. The CDR3 consists of 13 residues. Germline assignment: CDR1 SGHAT and CDR2 FQNNGV. The chain's CDR3 is CASSSNVADTQYF. In nucleotides, the CDR3 is TGTGCCAGCAGCTCTAACGTGGCAGATACGCAGTATTTT.

This chain connects TRBV24-1 to TRBJ2-5; tentative D call: TRBD1 (9 bases). V was trimmed by 7 bases and J by 4 bases, leaving 21 bases between them. This CDR3 comprises 16 residues. Germline assignment: CDR1 KGHDR and CDR2 SFDVKD. CDR3 coding DNA: TGTGCCACCAGCGGGGGGGGACAGGGTGCGTTAGAGACCCAGTACTTC. Protein: CATSGGGQGALETQYF.

This chain connects TRBV28 to TRBJ1-2; D remains ambiguous. V lost 4 bases and J 0 bases, leaving 6 bases between the germline ends. CDR1 MDHEN and CDR2 SYDVKM come from the germline V gene. The CDR3 sequence is 13 residues long. CDR3 region: CASSSGANYGYTF. In nucleotides, the CDR3 is TGTGCCAGCAGTTCTGGAGCTAACTATGGCTACACCTTC.

V usage is TRBV6-5 and J usage is TRBJ2-5; a possible D gene is TRBD1 (6 bases). V was clipped by 7 bases and J by 4 bases, with 16 bases between them. CDR1 and CDR2 (germline): MNHEY, SVGAGI. The length of the CDR3 is 14 residues. CDR3 DNA: TGTGCCAGCACCCGGGACACCTTTACAGAGACCCAGTACTTC. As protein: CASTRDTFTETQYF.

The genes are TRBV28 and TRBJ2-7; 7 bases fit TRBD2. The V gene's germline CDR1 is MDHEN and CDR2 SYDVKM. CDR3 size: 18 residues. Trimming cost V 4 bases and J 6 bases; bases outside gene matches: 21. The CDR3 DNA follows: TGTGCCAGCAGTTCAGCCGACTGGATGGGACGTGGGGGGGGCGAGCAGTACTTC. Amino acids: CASSSADWMGRGGGEQYF.